The clone carrying this TCR beta chain was seen a few times. Its matching antigen is unknown. A J-beta primer mix and a sample-barcoded 5' primer were used in a second PCR of about 7 to 11 cycles. Each CDR3 protein gets one entry after TCRdb re-called the 5' RACE reads with MiXCR. The repertoire holds around 710,000 distinct CDR3 sequences, around 40% seen once, with 20% to 25% in the top ten. This CDR3 has 13 amino acids. CDR1 is MDHEN, CDR2 SYDVKM, per germline. Trimming left V 5 bases short and J 0 bases short, with 7 bases between. This specimen comes from a study of blood T cells in healthy people across ages. The overall study: About one barcoded beta molecule per two T cells was captured by template switching. Findings and limits, study-wide: The recorded TCR beta diversity per million T cells decreased in a roughly linear manner with age. Unsorted PBMCs prevented conclusive naive versus antigen-experienced comparison.

This clonotype originated in an older woman in good health. Source material: blood. V is TRBV28 and J is TRBJ1-1, with TRBD1 as a possible D gene (6 bases). The DNA of the CDR3 is TGTGCCAGCAGTGGACAGTTGAACACTGAAGCTTTCTTT. Its protein is CASSGQLNTEAFF. The full variable domain, its missing parts supplied by reference TRBV28 and TRBJ1-1, is DVKVTQSSRYLVKRTGEKVFLECVQDMDHENMFWYRQDPGLGLRLIYFSYDVKMKEKGDIPEGYSVSREKKERFSLILESASTNQTSMYLCASSGQLNTEAFFGQGTRLTVV.